The rows below give T cell receptor beta chains drawn from one sample of a study of cytomegalovirus exposure and HLA in healthy donors. Some clones are missing from TCRdb's copy, which holds only in-frame ones; the method was immunoSEQ multiplex PCR. The data contain 170,000 or so clones, over 70% of them singletons. The specimen was PBMCs. The receptors come from a woman in her twenties or thirties in good health and CMV-seropositive. The CDR3 runs from the conserved cysteine through the conserved F or W. A D gene is named only where the DNA matches it firmly. Size is omitted from some rows. Given values are once, few, many or a class for expanded clones.

d_gene: .; v_gene: TRBV6-5; j_gene: TRBJ2-1; abundance: .; CDR3aa: CASSYLARGPYNEQFF; CDR3nt: TGTGCCAGCAGTTACCTGGCGCGGGGCCCCTACAATGAGCAGTTCTTC
d_gene: TRBD2; v_gene: TRBV9; j_gene: TRBJ2-5; abundance: .; CDR3aa: CASSVAPGGIQETQYF; CDR3nt: TGTGCCAGCAGCGTAGCCCCGGGGGGAATCCAAGAGACCCAGTACTTC
d_gene: TRBD2; v_gene: TRBV4-1; j_gene: TRBJ2-3; abundance: .; CDR3aa: CASSRTAGRAGFTQYF; CDR3nt: TGCGCCAGCAGCCGTACAGCGGGACGAGCTGGTTTTACGCAGTATTTT
d_gene: TRBD1; v_gene: TRBV5-1; j_gene: TRBJ1-3; abundance: few; CDR3aa: CASSPTGTGNTIYF; CDR3nt: TGCGCCAGCAGCCCGACAGGGACTGGAAACACCATATATTTT
d_gene: TRBD2; v_gene: TRBV6-1; j_gene: TRBJ2-7; abundance: few; CDR3aa: CASSGRTSGQGYEQYF; CDR3nt: TGTGCCAGCAGTGGTAGGACTAGCGGCCAAGGCTACGAGCAGTACTTC
d_gene: .; v_gene: TRBV28; j_gene: TRBJ1-5; abundance: .; CDR3aa: CASSSDSNQPQHF; CDR3nt: TGTGCCAGCAGTTCAGATAGCAATCAGCCCCAGCATTTT
d_gene: TRBD2; v_gene: TRBV5-1; j_gene: TRBJ2-5; abundance: .; CDR3aa: CASTPNGGVLETQYF; CDR3nt: TGCGCCAGCACGCCCAACGGGGGGGTATTGGAGACCCAGTACTTC
d_gene: TRBD2; v_gene: TRBV9; j_gene: TRBJ2-2; abundance: .; CDR3aa: CASSVAGGATELFF; CDR3nt: TGTGCCAGCAGCGTAGCGGGAGGCGCCACGGAGCTGTTTTTT
d_gene: .; v_gene: TRBV5-5; j_gene: TRBJ2-3; abundance: .; CDR3aa: CASSLPPSGTDTQYF; CDR3nt: TGTGCCAGCAGCTTGCCCCCTAGCGGCACAGATACGCAGTATTTT
d_gene: .; v_gene: TRBV30; j_gene: TRBJ2-5; abundance: .; CDR3aa: CAWRKAAQETQYF; CDR3nt: TGTGCCTGGAGGAAAGCGGCTCAAGAGACCCAGTACTTC
d_gene: TRBD1; v_gene: TRBV30; j_gene: TRBJ1-5; abundance: .; CDR3aa: CAWRPGQGFQPQHF; CDR3nt: TGTGCCTGGAGACCGGGACAGGGGTTTCAGCCCCAGCATTTT
d_gene: TRBD1; v_gene: TRBV28; j_gene: TRBJ2-7; abundance: .; CDR3aa: CASSLRTGTPIYEQYF; CDR3nt: TGTGCCAGCAGTCTCCGGACAGGGACGCCTATCTACGAGCAGTACTTC
d_gene: .; v_gene: TRBV4-1; j_gene: TRBJ1-2; abundance: .; CDR3aa: CASSQVFGGEVYGYTF; CDR3nt: TGCGCCAGCAGCCAAGTCTTCGGTGGAGAGGTCTATGGCTACACCTTC
d_gene: .; v_gene: TRBV7-8; j_gene: TRBJ1-4; abundance: .; CDR3aa: CASTLHEGVNEKLFF; CDR3nt: TGTGCCAGCACCCTACACGAGGGTGTTAATGAAAAACTGTTTTTT
d_gene: .; v_gene: TRBV2; j_gene: TRBJ2-7; abundance: .; CDR3aa: CASSRTVAEQYF; CDR3nt: TGTGCCAGCAGTCGGACTGTCGCCGAGCAGTACTTC
d_gene: TRBD2; v_gene: TRBV11-2; j_gene: TRBJ2-1; abundance: .; CDR3aa: CASSLDALLAGGMNNEQFF; CDR3nt: TGTGCCAGCAGCTTAGATGCGCTACTAGCGGGAGGGATGAACAATGAGCAGTTCTTC
d_gene: TRBD1; v_gene: TRBV6-5; j_gene: TRBJ2-5; abundance: .; CDR3aa: CASRNDRGPEETQYF; CDR3nt: TGTGCCAGCAGAAACGACAGGGGGCCGGAGGAGACCCAGTACTTC
d_gene: TRBD2; v_gene: TRBV27; j_gene: TRBJ2-1; abundance: few; CDR3aa: CASSQRLAGAVEQFF; CDR3nt: TGTGCCAGCAGTCAGCGGCTAGCGGGAGCTGTTGAGCAGTTCTTC
d_gene: TRBD1; v_gene: TRBV2; j_gene: TRBJ1-4; abundance: .; CDR3aa: CASREKTGGPNEKLFF; CDR3nt: TGTGCCAGCCGAGAAAAGACAGGGGGGCCTAATGAAAAACTGTTTTTT
d_gene: .; v_gene: TRBV30; j_gene: TRBJ1-2; abundance: few; CDR3aa: CAWSRGATYGYTF; CDR3nt: TGTGCCTGGAGTCGTGGGGCAACCTATGGCTACACCTTC
d_gene: .; v_gene: TRBV4-2; j_gene: TRBJ2-4; abundance: .; CDR3aa: CASSQDHTRGAKNIQYF; CDR3nt: TGTGCCAGCAGCCAAGATCACACTCGCGGGGCCAAAAACATTCAGTACTTC
d_gene: TRBD1; v_gene: TRBV28; j_gene: TRBJ2-7; abundance: .; CDR3aa: CASIPTRGRGYEQYF; CDR3nt: TGTGCCAGCATCCCCACCCGGGGCAGGGGGTACGAGCAGTACTTC
d_gene: .; v_gene: TRBV7-8; j_gene: TRBJ2-7; abundance: .; CDR3aa: CASSLEIAPSYEQYF; CDR3nt: TGTGCCAGCAGCTTAGAGATAGCGCCCTCCTACGAGCAGTACTTC
d_gene: .; v_gene: TRBV2; j_gene: TRBJ1-2; abundance: .; CDR3aa: CASTTETVGGYTF; CDR3nt: TGTGCCAGCACTACAGAAACGGTCGGCGGCTACACCTTC
d_gene: .; v_gene: TRBV19; j_gene: TRBJ2-1; abundance: .; CDR3aa: CASTLGGLANNEQFF; CDR3nt: TGTGCCAGTACCCTAGGGGGTCTAGCCAACAATGAGCAGTTCTTC
d_gene: .; v_gene: TRBV2; j_gene: TRBJ2-7; abundance: .; CDR3aa: CASKTGTYEQYF; CDR3nt: TGTGCCAGCAAAACAGGGACCTACGAGCAGTACTTC
d_gene: .; v_gene: TRBV4-1; j_gene: TRBJ2-7; abundance: few; CDR3aa: CASSQITSYEQYF; CDR3nt: TGCGCCAGCAGCCAAATAACTAGCTACGAGCAGTACTTC
d_gene: .; v_gene: TRBV2; j_gene: TRBJ1-4; abundance: .; CDR3aa: CASKRGDGITNEKLFF; CDR3nt: TGTGCCAGCAAGCGGGGGGACGGCATAACTAATGAAAAACTGTTTTTT
d_gene: .; v_gene: TRBV19; j_gene: TRBJ1-4; abundance: .; CDR3aa: CASSIGRATNEKLFF; CDR3nt: TGTGCCAGTAGTATAGGCAGGGCAACTAATGAAAAACTGTTTTTT
d_gene: TRBD1; v_gene: TRBV18; j_gene: TRBJ2-7; abundance: .; CDR3aa: CASSPEGTGDSYEQYF; CDR3nt: TGTGCCAGCTCCCCCGAAGGGACAGGGGACTCCTACGAGCAGTACTTC
d_gene: TRBD1; v_gene: TRBV6-1; j_gene: TRBJ2-7; abundance: .; CDR3aa: CASSEQLTGGEQYF; CDR3nt: TGTGCCAGCAGTGAACAATTGACAGGGGGCGAGCAGTACTTC
d_gene: .; v_gene: TRBV7-6; j_gene: TRBJ2-2; abundance: .; CDR3aa: CASSPIGVTGELFF; CDR3nt: TGTGCCAGCAGCCCAATCGGGGTCACCGGGGAGCTGTTTTTT
d_gene: TRBD2; v_gene: TRBV28; j_gene: TRBJ2-1; abundance: .; CDR3aa: CASSPRGGAGVEQFF; CDR3nt: TGTGCCAGCAGTCCTCGGGGGGGAGCAGGGGTTGAGCAGTTCTTC
d_gene: TRBD2; v_gene: TRBV5-6; j_gene: TRBJ2-1; abundance: .; CDR3aa: CASSLSLAGFYNEQFF; CDR3nt: TGTGCCAGCAGCTTGTCGCTAGCGGGATTTTACAATGAGCAGTTCTTC
d_gene: TRBD1; v_gene: TRBV19; j_gene: TRBJ2-7; abundance: .; CDR3aa: CADRDRVGEAYEQYF; CDR3nt: TGTGCCGACCGGGACAGGGTCGGTGAGGCCTACGAGCAGTACTTC
d_gene: TRBD1; v_gene: TRBV13; j_gene: TRBJ1-1; abundance: few; CDR3aa: CASSLTGRTEAFF; CDR3nt: TGTGCCAGCAGCTTGACAGGGAGGACTGAAGCTTTCTTT
d_gene: .; v_gene: TRBV5-1; j_gene: TRBJ1-4; abundance: once; CDR3aa: CASSPEATGQTNEKLFF; CDR3nt: TGCGCCAGCAGCCCGGAGGCTACAGGGCAAACTAATGAAAAACTGTTTTTT
d_gene: .; v_gene: TRBV7-2; j_gene: TRBJ2-3; abundance: .; CDR3aa: CASSSGLPPDTQYF; CDR3nt: TGTGCCAGCAGCTCCGGACTCCCCCCCGATACGCAGTATTTT
d_gene: .; v_gene: TRBV19; j_gene: TRBJ2-7; abundance: few; CDR3aa: CASSISSGSSYEQYF; CDR3nt: TGTGCCAGTAGTATATCGAGTGGGAGCTCCTACGAGCAGTACTTC
d_gene: TRBD1; v_gene: TRBV27; j_gene: TRBJ2-7; abundance: .; CDR3aa: CASSSGGGPTSEQYF; CDR3nt: TGTGCCAGCAGTTCAGGGGGTGGTCCGACGAGCGAGCAGTACTTC
d_gene: .; v_gene: TRBV9; j_gene: TRBJ2-2; abundance: .; CDR3aa: CASSLDYTGELFF; CDR3nt: TGTGCCAGCAGCCTGGACTACACCGGGGAGCTGTTTTTT
d_gene: .; v_gene: TRBV14; j_gene: TRBJ2-7; abundance: .; CDR3aa: CASSPWANYEQYF; CDR3nt: TGTGCCAGCAGCCCGTGGGCCAACTACGAGCAGTACTTC
d_gene: .; v_gene: TRBV27; j_gene: TRBJ2-2; abundance: .; CDR3aa: CASTLTATGELFF; CDR3nt: TGTGCCAGCACCTTGACAGCGACCGGGGAGCTGTTTTTT
d_gene: TRBD2; v_gene: TRBV2; j_gene: TRBJ2-7; abundance: .; CDR3aa: CASSVRRESYEQYF; CDR3nt: TGTGCCAGCAGTGTTCGGCGGGAGTCTTACGAGCAGTACTTC
d_gene: .; v_gene: TRBV11-3; j_gene: TRBJ1-5; abundance: .; CDR3aa: CASSQTPVSNQPQHF; CDR3nt: TGTGCCAGCAGTCAGACACCTGTTAGCAATCAGCCCCAGCATTTT
d_gene: .; v_gene: TRBV30; j_gene: TRBJ1-4; abundance: .; CDR3aa: CAWSVLAEKLFF; CDR3nt: TGTGCCTGGAGTGTACTAGCCGAGAAACTGTTTTTT
d_gene: .; v_gene: TRBV27; j_gene: TRBJ2-7; abundance: once; CDR3aa: CASSLEGKGYEQYF; CDR3nt: TGTGCCAGCAGTTTGGAGGGAAAAGGGTACGAGCAGTACTTC
d_gene: TRBD2; v_gene: TRBV5-4; j_gene: TRBJ2-7; abundance: .; CDR3aa: CASSGAGASYEQYF; CDR3nt: TGTGCCAGCAGCGGAGCGGGGGCCTCCTACGAGCAGTACTTC
d_gene: TRBD1; v_gene: TRBV28; j_gene: TRBJ1-5; abundance: .; CDR3aa: CASSLGQGGQPQHF; CDR3nt: TGTGCCAGCAGTCTCGGACAGGGAGGTCAGCCCCAGCATTTT
d_gene: TRBD1; v_gene: TRBV7-8; j_gene: TRBJ1-3; abundance: .; CDR3aa: CASSPTTGFGNTIYF; CDR3nt: TGTGCCAGCAGCCCAACGACAGGGTTTGGAAACACCATATATTTT